The rows below give T cell receptor beta chains drawn from one sample of a study of blood T cell repertoires in COVID-19. Profiled with immunoSEQ multiplex PCR; TCRdb holds only in-frame clones, not every one. Among over 90,000 clones listed, about nine tenths were seen once. Sequenced: peripheral blood. These receptors all stem from a woman aged 45-59 years with COVID-19, enrolled during active disease. The conserved cysteine and the conserved F or W are not part of the CDR3 here.

length,J,V,CDR3
15,TRBJ2-3,TRBV7-9,ASSTALGAGGADTQY
10,TRBJ2-7,TRBV6-1,ASSEVTGEQY
12,TRBJ2-3,TRBV27,ASSPRTGTDTQY
13,TRBJ1-2,TRBV4-3,ASSQAGTGSYGYT
13,TRBJ2-5,TRBV3-1/TRBV3-2,ASSPRGSSVQTQY
12,TRBJ1-5,TRBV28,ASSYLTGYDPQH
12,TRBJ1-4,TRBV5-1,ASSPDSSGEKLF
12,TRBJ2-3,TRBV10-3,AISPQGSTDTQY
11,TRBJ1-1,TRBV12-3/TRBV12-4,ASSLARDTEAF
11,TRBJ2-5,TRBV6-2/TRBV6-3,ASSYSGEGTQY
14,TRBJ2-5,TRBV11-3,ASSLAGGGRQETQY
11,TRBJ1-6,TRBV2,ASSQGYNSPLH